One T cell receptor beta chain is described in this entry. V dropped 4 bases and J dropped 3 bases, with 14 bases sitting between them. Germline CDR1 is SGHDT and CDR2 is YYEEEE. This CDR3 spans 14 amino acids. Generated by immunoSEQ multiplex PCR, the TCRdb table keeps only in-frame clones and is missing some. The sample contains a few hundred thousand clones, 70% to 90% of which appear only once. Allocation to cohorts depended on clinical history reported by the participants. Recovery among Cohort 3 donors was established by two negative PCRs, clearance, or symptom resolution. The entry originates in a study of blood T cell repertoires in COVID-19.

This clonotype was obtained from a woman between 25 and 40 years old who had recovered from COVID-19. This chain joins TRBV5-6 and TRBJ2-7; perhaps TRBD2 as D (6 bases). Specimen: PBMCs or T cells enriched from blood (not recorded which). In nucleotides, the CDR3 is TGTGCCAGCAGCAGAAACGGAGGGAGCTACGAGCAGTACTTC. This sequence encodes CASSRNGGSYEQYF.